This TCR beta chain came from a study of T cell responses to AZD1222 COVID-19 vaccine. Study conclusions and caveats: Unmutated regions of variants are reportedly targeted by nearly half of spike-specific TCRs.

TCRdb's table, derived via immunoSEQ multiplex PCR, lists solely in-frame clones and lacks some. The data show tens of thousands of clones, about 92% seen once. In regard to this clone: What it binds is unknown.

The sample consisted of peripheral blood, taken on day 0 of AZD1222 vaccination. This clonotype was sampled from an adult in good health.

The DNA of the CDR3 is TGTGCCAGCAGTTATTCCCCCTCCACCTCCTACGAGCAGTACTTC. As protein: CASSYSPSTSYEQYF. The chain employs TRBV6-6 and TRBJ2-7, with D unclear. CDR1 and CDR2 (germline): MNHNY, SVGAGI (reference sequence). This CDR3 contains 15 residues. Trimming left V 3 bases short and J 0 bases short, with 12 bases between.